This TCR beta chain was profiled in a study of CD8+CD57+ T cells in acquired aplastic anemia. Background on the study: An average of 3.2 ug of DNA was obtained from sorted CD4+ and CD8+ cells.

A word on this clonotype: The antigen is undetermined.

This CDR3 contains 14 residues. The V end lost 3 bases, the J end lost 7 bases, and 15 bases lay between the germline ends. The V gene's germline CDR1 is DFQATT and CDR2 SNEGSKA (reference sequence). Study-wide results and limits: CD8+ Simpson's diversity showed no significant patient-control difference.

CDR3 and TCR beta VDJ profiling relied on a genomic DNA template. MiXCR, run by TCRdb on the reads, gives a single entry per CDR3 protein. This repertoire shows about 71,000 distinct CDR3 sequences, roughly half found once; its top ten account for approximately 8.3%. Sequenced input: sorted CD4+, CD8+, or CD8+CD57+ T cells (not recorded which) from PBMCs. The J gene is TRBJ1-4, the V gene TRBV20-1, with D possibly being TRBD1 (6 bases). The clonotype comes from a human donor in good health, serving as a control. CDR3 loop: CSASWRGGGEKLFF. CDR3 nucleotides: TGCAGTGCTAGTTGGAGGGGGGGAGGTGAAAAACTGTTTTTT.